This TCR beta chain was documented in a study of blood T cell repertoires in COVID-19. The wider study: T cells, B-cell-depleted T cells, or PBMCs provided the cDNA or gDNA that served as material.

CDR3 size: 15 residues. Germline V gene sequence: CDR1 SGHAT, CDR2 FQNNGV. Trimming took 1 base from V and 5 from J, leaving 14 bases between them. Method: immunoSEQ multiplex PCR; TCRdb's copy keeps in-frame clones and lacks some. The data hold 250,000 to 350,000 clones, with approximately 91% observed a single time. The rearrangement uses TRBV11-2 and TRBJ2-5, with a possible D match to TRBD2 (6 bases). Sequences were obtained from peripheral blood. The clonotype comes from a woman aged 55-69 years with acute or convalescent COVID-19. CDR3 in DNA: TGTGCCAGCAGCTTAGCGGAGGGACGGGGGGAGACCCAGTACTTC. This encodes CASSLAEGRGETQYF.